This T cell receptor beta chain stems from a study of early T cells in non-severe SARS-CoV-2 infection. Each cDNA molecule carried a unique molecular identifier. TCRdb re-analysed the 5' RACE reads in MiXCR, keeping a single row per CDR3 protein. The sample yields 65,000 to 85,000 distinct CDR3 sequences, less than 15% seen once. As to this clonotype: A read error may produce the germline difference seen at one junction end.

Germline lookup yields CDR1 SGHVS and CDR2 FQNEAQ. The CDR3 totals 16 residues. Material for sequencing was whole blood. The rearrangement links TRBV7-8 to TRBJ2-1, with 9 bases that match TRBD2. This sequence originates from an adult who was a healthcare worker with PCR-confirmed SARS-CoV-2 infection or an uninfected control (not recorded which). The CDR3: CAGRLFSGSSYNEQFF. CDR3 nucleotides: TGTGCCGGCAGATTGTTTAGCGGGAGCTCCTACAATGAGCAGTTCTTC.